A selection of T cell receptor beta chains follows, all from one sample in a study of Tregs in tolerant kidney transplant recipients. The protocol was immunoSEQ multiplex PCR, while the TCRdb copy is restricted to in-frame clones and leaves out a portion. The data show fewer than 55,000 clones, over 85% seen once. The material was CD8+ T cells from blood (PBMCs), obtained 12 months after the transplant. The source of these receptors is a human patient who received a combined kidney and bone marrow transplant. Some T cells may be supplied by the graft donor. CDR3s include the opening cysteine and the closing phenylalanine or tryptophan.

v_call | cdr3_aa
TRBV4-3 | CASSRLGDNEQFF
TRBV15 | CATSPLTGFGGDTQYF
TRBV2 | CASSEDRAYGYTF
TRBV7-7 | CASSLFAGDYEQYF
TRBV10-3 | CATRTGEDYGYTF
TRBV7-9 | CASSLRVNSPLHF
TRBV6-1 | CASSEIVRGTNTGELFF
TRBV7-8 | CASSLPLAGGPSLYQETQYF
TRBV27 | CASSDLGDRGNTGELFF
TRBV28 | CASSLPTEAYEQYF
TRBV27 | CASSLLGDLSSYEQYF
TRBV5-1 | CASSLGTGKSRELFF
TRBV19 | CASTHSGREGYEQYF
TRBV28 | CASSTIRTGDSYGYTF
TRBV7-9 | CASSLSLAGTHSYEQYF
TRBV4-2 | CASSQWAGSYEQYF
TRBV29-1 | CSVDDSQETQYF
TRBV19 | CASSPLAGGAYEQYF
TRBV5-6 | CASSLGLAVHTGELFF
TRBV4-3 | CASSQGQAINEQFF
TRBV5-6 | CASSLKPSGAEAFF
TRBV19 | CASSVAGNRKTYGYTF
TRBV6-1 | CASRAGAAPEKLFF
TRBV15 | CATSRDLETDTQYF
TRBV5-4 | CASSPSRTAYEQYF
TRBV10-1 | CASSWTAYEQYF
TRBV29-1 | CSAAGQNYNEQFF
TRBV18 | CASSPPGLPPPGNTIYF
TRBV28 | CASSLRFGGNYEQYF
TRBV2 | CAMEAGGYPYEQYF
TRBV7-2 | CASSEGRRGDFEQYF
TRBV29-1 | CSVWGSTMRGVTDTQYF
TRBV30 | CAWTPGTGNEQYF
TRBV11-2 | CASSQGALYGRTYEQYF
TRBV28 | CASPPPSGDYSYEQYF
TRBV9 | CASSVGSRRGTNEKLFF
TRBV29-1 | CSVDPPGQGAKNIQYF
TRBV11-2 | CASSFGVRGEAFF
TRBV18 | CASSPRVSYEQYF
TRBV4-3 | CASSQGHFNYGYTF
TRBV2 | CASSGVRGISMNTEAFF
TRBV19 | CASSPLNPGSGYTF
TRBV13 | CASSLGGRERVYEQYF
TRBV4-3 | CASSQTSGGAAYNEQFF
TRBV9 | CASSVGGQGTYEQYF
TRBV9 | CASSVGGQGTYGYTF